This T cell receptor (beta chain) was captured in a study of T-cell reconstitution after alpha-beta-depleted transplantation in children. Researchers prepared the TCRbeta library using unique molecular identifiers, the study reports. A single record per CDR3 protein comes from TCRdb applying MiXCR to the PCR reads. The sample gives about 4,300 distinct CDR3 sequences, approximately 13% of which show up once; roughly 29% is in the top ten. This clonotype is termed medium-sized (0.01 to 0.1%). Its antigen remains unknown. Whole-study findings and limits: After transplant, at about two months, alpha-beta T cells were reportedly derived from several hundred expanded graft clones. When one year had passed after transplant, most T-cell counts and diversity came from newly produced T cells. For some patients, TCRbeta diversity was high at day 60 because of recipient T cells and thymic progenitors that survived.

This CDR3 is built from 13 residues. V shed 7 bases, J shed 4 bases, and the junction held 6 bases outside the gene matches. The germline gives CDR1 SQVTM, CDR2 ANQGSEA. The input for sequencing was PBMCs, mostly from graft donor cells, taken 60 days after TCRalphabeta/CD19-depleted stem cell transplant. This receptor was taken from a male patient under 10 years old who had a stem cell transplant for acute lymphoblastic leukemia, so the T cells may come from the graft donor. The rearrangement links TRBV29-1 to TRBJ2-5, with 10 nucleotides matching TRBD1. CDR3 region: CSAFGQGGETQYF. In DNA, the CDR3 is TGCAGCGCTTTCGGACAGGGGGGAGAGACCCAGTACTTC. Drawing the rest from reference TRBV29-1 and TRBJ2-5, the complete variable domain is SAVISQKPSRDICQRGTSLTIQCQVDSQVTMMFWYRQQPGQSLTLIATANQGSEATYESGFVIDKFPISRPNLTFSTLTVSNMSPEDSSIYLCSAFGQGGETQYFGPGTRLLVL.